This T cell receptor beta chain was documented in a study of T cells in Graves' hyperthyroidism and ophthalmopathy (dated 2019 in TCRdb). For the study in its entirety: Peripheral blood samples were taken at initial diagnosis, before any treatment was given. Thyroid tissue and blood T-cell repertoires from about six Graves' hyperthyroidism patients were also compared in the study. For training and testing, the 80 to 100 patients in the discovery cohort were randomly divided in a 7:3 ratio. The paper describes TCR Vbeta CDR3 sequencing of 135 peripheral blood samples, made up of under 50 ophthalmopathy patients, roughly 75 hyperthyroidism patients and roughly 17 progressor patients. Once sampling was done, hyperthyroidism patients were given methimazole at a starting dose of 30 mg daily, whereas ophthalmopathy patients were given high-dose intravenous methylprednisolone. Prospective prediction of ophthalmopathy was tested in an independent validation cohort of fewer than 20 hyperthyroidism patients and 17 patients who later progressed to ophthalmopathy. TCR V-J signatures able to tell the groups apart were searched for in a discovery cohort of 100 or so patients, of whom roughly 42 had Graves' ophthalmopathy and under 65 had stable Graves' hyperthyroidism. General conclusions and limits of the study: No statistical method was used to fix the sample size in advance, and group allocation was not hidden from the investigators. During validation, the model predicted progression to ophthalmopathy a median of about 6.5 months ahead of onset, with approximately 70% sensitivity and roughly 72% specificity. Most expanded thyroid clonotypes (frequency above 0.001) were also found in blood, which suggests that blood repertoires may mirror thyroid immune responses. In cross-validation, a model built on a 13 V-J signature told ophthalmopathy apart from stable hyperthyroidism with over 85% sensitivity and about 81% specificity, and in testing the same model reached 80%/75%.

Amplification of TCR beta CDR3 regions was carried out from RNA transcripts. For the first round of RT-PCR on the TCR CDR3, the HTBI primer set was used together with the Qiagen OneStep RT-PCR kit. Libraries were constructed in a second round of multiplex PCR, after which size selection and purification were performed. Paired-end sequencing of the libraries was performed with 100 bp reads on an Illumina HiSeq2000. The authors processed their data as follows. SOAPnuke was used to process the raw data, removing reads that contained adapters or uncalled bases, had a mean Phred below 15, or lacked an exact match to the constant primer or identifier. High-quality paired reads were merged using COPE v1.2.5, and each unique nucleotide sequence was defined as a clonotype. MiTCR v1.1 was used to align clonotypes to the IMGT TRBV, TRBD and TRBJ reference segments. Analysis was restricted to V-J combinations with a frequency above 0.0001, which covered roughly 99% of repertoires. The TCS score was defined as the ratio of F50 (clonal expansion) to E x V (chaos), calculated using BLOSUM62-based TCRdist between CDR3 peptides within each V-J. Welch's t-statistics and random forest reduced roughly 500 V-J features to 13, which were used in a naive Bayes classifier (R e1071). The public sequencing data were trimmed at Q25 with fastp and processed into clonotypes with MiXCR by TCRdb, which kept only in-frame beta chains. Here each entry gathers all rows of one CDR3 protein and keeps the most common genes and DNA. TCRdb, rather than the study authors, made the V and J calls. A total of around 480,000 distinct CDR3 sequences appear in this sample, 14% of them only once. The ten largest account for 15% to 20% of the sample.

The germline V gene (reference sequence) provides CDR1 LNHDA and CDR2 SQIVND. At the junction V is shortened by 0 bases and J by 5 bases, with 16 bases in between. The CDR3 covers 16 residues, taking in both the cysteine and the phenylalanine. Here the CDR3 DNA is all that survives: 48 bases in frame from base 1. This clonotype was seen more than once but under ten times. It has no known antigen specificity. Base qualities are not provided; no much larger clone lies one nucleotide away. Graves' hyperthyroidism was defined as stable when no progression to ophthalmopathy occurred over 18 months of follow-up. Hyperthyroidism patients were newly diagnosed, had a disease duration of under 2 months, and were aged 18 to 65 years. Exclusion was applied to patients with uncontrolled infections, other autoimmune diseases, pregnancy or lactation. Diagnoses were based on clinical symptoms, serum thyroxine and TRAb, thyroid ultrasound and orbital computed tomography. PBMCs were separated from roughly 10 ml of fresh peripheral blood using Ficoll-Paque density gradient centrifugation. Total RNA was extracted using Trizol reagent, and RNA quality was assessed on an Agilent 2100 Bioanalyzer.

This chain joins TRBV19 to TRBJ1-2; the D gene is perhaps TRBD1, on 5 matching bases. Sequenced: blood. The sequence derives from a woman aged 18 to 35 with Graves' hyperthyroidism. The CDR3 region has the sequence CASSIDRGGSPYGYTF. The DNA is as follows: TGTGCCAGTAGTATAGATCGGGGGGGGTCCCCTTATGGCTACACCTTC.